These 10 T cell receptor beta chains were all obtained from the same sample, sequenced in a study of immune heterogeneity within non-small cell lung tumors. Template was bulk tumor genomic DNA, roughly 580 ng per sample. During surgery, each primary tumor gave multiple biopsies spaced as far apart as possible. Patients had untreated, newly diagnosed non-small cell lung cancer and underwent curative surgery. The TCR beta CDR3 region was amplified by multiplex PCR employing 32 V and 13 J primers. TCRdb re-derived calls from the multiplex PCR reads in MiXCR, one entry per CDR3 protein. The table records 20,000 to 25,000 distinct CDR3 sequences, about 25% of them present only once. The sequencing sample was made of lung tumor tissue. Source of these receptors: a man in his forties with non-small cell lung cancer.

This clonotype is labeled medium-sized. The chain couples TRBV25-1 to TRBJ2-1; TRBD2 matches at 9 bases. V gave up 7 bases and J gave up 7 bases; unmatched junction bases: 5. The CDR3 is made up of 13 amino acids. The germline CDR1 and CDR2 sequences are MGHDK and SYGVNS. CDR3: CASNLAGINEQFF. In DNA, the CDR3 is TGTGCCAGCAATCTAGCGGGAATTAATGAGCAGTTCTTC.

Regarding this clonotype: It may be a read error: a sequence one base away is much more abundant. V and J are TRBV27 and TRBJ2-5, with a possible D match to TRBD1 (5 bases). CDR1 is MNHEY, CDR2 SMNVEV, per germline (reference sequence). This CDR3 comprises 14 residues. V was clipped by 5 bases and J by 2 bases, with 12 bases between them. DNA of the CDR3: TGTGCCAGCAGTCCTAATAGGGGACAAGAGACCCAGTACTTC. Translated: CASSPNRGQETQYF.

Points on this clonotype: A much bigger clone sits one base away, suggesting this may be a read error. This sequence joins TRBV12-5 and TRBJ2-1; D is possibly TRBD1 (5 bases). The CDR3 has 14 residues. The germline V gene has CDR1 LGHNT and CDR2 FRNRAP. The ends were cut back, 7 bases at V and 2 bases at J, with 12 bases in the middle. CDR3 DNA: TGTGCTAGTGTGATAGACAGCCCCTACAATGAGCAGTTCTTC. Protein sequence: CASVIDSPYNEQFF.

V and J are TRBV15 and TRBJ2-7, with no clear D. CDR3 length: 14 residues. Trimming took off 6 bases at V and 5 bases at J, with 17 bases between the two ends. Germline-derived CDR1 and CDR2 are LNHNV and YYDKDF (reference sequence). DNA for the CDR3: TGTGCCACCAGAGATCGGTCTCCCAGACACGAGCAGTACTTC. Protein product: CATRDRSPRHEQYF.

This clonotype was seen only a few times. The chain is built from TRBV6-2 or TRBV6-3 and TRBJ2-5, with D possibly being TRBD1 (5 bases). V shed 6 bases and J shed 2 bases, with 7 bases lying between them. CDR1 is MNHEY, CDR2 SVGEGT, per germline. This CDR3 is built from 12 residues. The CDR3: CASSPGQETQYF. Here the CDR3 DNA reads TGTGCCAGCAGCCCAGGGCAAGAGACCCAGTACTTC.

On this clonotype itself: With a much larger clone just one base away, this may be a read error. The chain combines TRBV30 with TRBJ2-7; D unresolved. The V and J ends lost 4 bases and 5 bases respectively, with 15 bases between them. This CDR3 contains 13 residues. Germline assignment: CDR1 GTSNPN and CDR2 SVGIG (reference sequence). CDR3 in DNA: TGTGCCTGGACCACCTGCTCTACTGACGAGCAGTACTTC. This translates into CAWTTCSTDEQYF.

This clonotype has ten or more counts. The chain carries TRBV6-1 and TRBJ2-3, with D unclear. This CDR3 region has 14 residues. V lost 2 bases to trimming and J lost 2 bases, with 8 bases between them. The germline CDR1 and CDR2 sequences are MNHNS and SASEGT. CDR3 coding DNA: TGTGCCAGCAGTGAAAACGCCGACACAGATACGCAGTATTTT. This encodes CASSENADTDTQYF.

This clonotype was recorded at least ten times. The chain is built from TRBV7-2 and TRBJ1-2, with D possibly TRBD1 on 6 matching bases. V shed 5 bases and J shed 7 bases, with 14 bases lying between them. The CDR3 is 13 residues long. Germline values: CDR1 SGHTA, CDR2 FQGNSA. The CDR3 loop reads CASSPSGQFGYTF. The DNA of the CDR3 is TGTGCCAGCAGCCCTAGTGGACAGTTTGGCTACACCTTC. The entire variable domain, with the rest obtained from reference TRBV7-2 and TRBJ1-2, is as follows: GAGVSQSPSNKVTEKGKDVELRCDPISGHTALYWYRQSLGQGLEFLIYFQGNSAPDKSGLPSDRFSAERTGGSVSTLTIQRTQQEDSAVYLCASSPSGQFGYTFGSGTRLTVV.

In its sample, this clonotype was seen many times. The gene calls are TRBV12-3 or TRBV12-4 and TRBJ1-5; 8 bases are shared with TRBD1. Unmatched junction bases numbered 5, after V lost 3 bases and J lost 7 bases. The CDR3 has 14 amino acids. CDR3 in DNA: TGTGCCAGCAGTTTCCAGGGGGCAGGACAGCCCCAGCATTTT. It specifies CASSFQGAGQPQHF.

CDR3 coding DNA: TGCACTGCGGGAGGGAACACCGGGGAGCTGTTTTTT. Residues: CTAGGNTGELFF. The chain links TRBV29-1 to TRBJ2-2, with 8 bases matching TRBD2. CDR1 is SQVTM and CDR2 is ANQGSEA in the germline V gene. There are 12 residues in the CDR3.